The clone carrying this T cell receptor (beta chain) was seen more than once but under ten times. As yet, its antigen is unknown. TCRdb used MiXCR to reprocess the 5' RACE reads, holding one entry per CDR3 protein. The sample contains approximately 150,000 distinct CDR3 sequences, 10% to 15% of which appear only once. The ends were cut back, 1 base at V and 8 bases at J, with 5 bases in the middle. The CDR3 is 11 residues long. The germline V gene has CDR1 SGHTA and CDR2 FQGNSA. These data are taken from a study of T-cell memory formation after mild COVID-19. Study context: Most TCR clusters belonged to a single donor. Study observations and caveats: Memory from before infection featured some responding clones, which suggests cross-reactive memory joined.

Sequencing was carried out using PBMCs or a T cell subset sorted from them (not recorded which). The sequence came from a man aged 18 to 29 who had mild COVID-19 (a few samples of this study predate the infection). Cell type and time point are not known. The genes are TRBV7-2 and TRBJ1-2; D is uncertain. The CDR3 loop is CASSLGLGYTF. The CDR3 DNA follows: TGTGCCAGCAGCTTAGGTCTCGGCTACACCTTC. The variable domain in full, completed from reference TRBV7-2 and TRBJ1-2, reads GAGVSQSPSNKVTEKGKDVELRCDPISGHTALYWYRQSLGQGLEFLIYFQGNSAPDKSGLPSDRFSAERTGGSVSTLTIQRTQQEDSAVYLCASSLGLGYTFGSGTRLTVV.